This T cell receptor beta chain was profiled in a study of shared clonotypes between healthy human individuals. General study results and limits: Larger estimated richness was generally seen in naive subsets than in memory subsets. Although depth was large, rarefaction showed that sequencing of the sorted subsets was incomplete. Limitation of the genetic and exposure-history diversity represented came from the few donors.

J lost 9 bases, V lost 5 bases, and 12 bases had no gene match. This CDR3 comprises 14 residues. CDR1 is SGHAT and CDR2 is FQNNGV in the germline V gene. For every subset, genomic DNA was evenly distributed across several immunoSEQ plates. Produced via immunoSEQ multiplex PCR; TCRdb's table is partial and in-frame only. Among some 2,100,000 clones, under 95% were seen once, and the ten largest hold more than 1.5%. This clone came up once. What it binds is unknown. Naive CD8 cells lacked CD45RO, underwent positive selection for CCR7 and left out terminally differentiated effector memory CD45RA+ cells. This TCR was recovered from a man aged 18 to 30 in good health. Some clones in this sample may be carry-over from other donors' samples. The material sequenced was naive CD8+ T cells from PBMCs. The chain has TRBV11-2 and TRBJ2-5, with 7 bases aligning to TRBD1. The CDR3 loop is CASSVPGQPLAQYF. As DNA, the CDR3 is TGTGCCAGCAGCGTACCGGGACAGCCTTTGGCCCAGTACTTC.